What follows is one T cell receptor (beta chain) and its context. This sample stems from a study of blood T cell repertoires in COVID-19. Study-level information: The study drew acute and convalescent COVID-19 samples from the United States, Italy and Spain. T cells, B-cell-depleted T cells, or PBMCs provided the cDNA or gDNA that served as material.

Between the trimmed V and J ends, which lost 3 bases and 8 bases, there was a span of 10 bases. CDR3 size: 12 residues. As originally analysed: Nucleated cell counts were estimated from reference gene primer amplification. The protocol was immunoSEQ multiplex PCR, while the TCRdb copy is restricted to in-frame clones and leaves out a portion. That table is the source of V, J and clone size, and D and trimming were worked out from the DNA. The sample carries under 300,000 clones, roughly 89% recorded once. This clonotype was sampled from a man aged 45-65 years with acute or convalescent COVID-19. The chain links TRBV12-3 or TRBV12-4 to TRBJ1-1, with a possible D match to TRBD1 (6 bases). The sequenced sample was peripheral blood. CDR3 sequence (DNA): TGTGCCAGCAGTTTGTGGACAGTAGAAGCTTTCTTT. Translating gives CASSLWTVEAFF.